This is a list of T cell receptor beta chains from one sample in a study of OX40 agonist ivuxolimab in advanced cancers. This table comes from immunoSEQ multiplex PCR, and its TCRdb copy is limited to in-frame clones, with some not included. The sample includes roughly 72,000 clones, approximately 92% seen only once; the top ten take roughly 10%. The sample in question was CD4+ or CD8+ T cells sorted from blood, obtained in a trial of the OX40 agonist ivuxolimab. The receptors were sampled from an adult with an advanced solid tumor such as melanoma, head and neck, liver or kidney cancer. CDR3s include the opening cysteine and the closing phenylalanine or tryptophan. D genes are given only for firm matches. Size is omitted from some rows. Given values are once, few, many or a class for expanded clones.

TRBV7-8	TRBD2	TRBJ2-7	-	TGTGCCAGCAGCTTATCGGGACTAGCCCACGAGCAGTACTTC	CASSLSGLAHEQYF
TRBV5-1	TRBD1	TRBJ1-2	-	TGCGCCAGCAGTTACGGACAGGGAGGGTATGGCTACACCTTC	CASSYGQGGYGYTF
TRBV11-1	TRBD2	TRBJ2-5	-	TGTGCCAGCAGCTCGACTAGCGGGAAAGAGACCCAGTACTTC	CASSSTSGKETQYF
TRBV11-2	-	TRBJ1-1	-	TGTGCCAGCAGCTGGCCAAGGCACACTGAAGCTTTCTTT	CASSWPRHTEAFF
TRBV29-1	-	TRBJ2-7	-	TGCAGCGTTTACGGCGGCCGTTCCTACGAGCAGTACTTC	CSVYGGRSYEQYF
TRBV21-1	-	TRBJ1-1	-	TGTGCCAGCACTATACCCCATCCCAACACTGAAGCTTTCTTT	CASTIPHPNTEAFF
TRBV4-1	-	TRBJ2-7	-	TGCGCCAGCAGTCCCGAACTAGCCTCCTCCTACGAGCAGTACTTC	CASSPELASSYEQYF
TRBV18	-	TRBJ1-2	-	TGTGCCAGCTCACCTCCTTTAGCTAACTATGGCTACACCTTC	CASSPPLANYGYTF
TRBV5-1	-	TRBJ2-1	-	TGCGCCAGCAGCTTGGCCTCAGGGTTCCATGAGCAGTTCTTC	CASSLASGFHEQFF
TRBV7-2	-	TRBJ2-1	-	TGTGCCAGCAGCCTAACAGGGAATTCCTACAATGAGCAGTTCTTC	CASSLTGNSYNEQFF
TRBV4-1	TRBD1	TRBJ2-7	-	TGCGCCAGCAGCCAACCGGGACAGAGTCTTTACGAGCAGTACTTC	CASSQPGQSLYEQYF
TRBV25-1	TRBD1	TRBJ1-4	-	TGTGCCAGCGGGGAGAGGGGGCGTGAAAAACTGTTTTTT	CASGERGREKLFF
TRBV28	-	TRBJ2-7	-	TGTGCCAGCAGTTTAGGCCCCCCCCAGACGGACCCCTACGAGCAGTACTTC	CASSLGPPQTDPYEQYF
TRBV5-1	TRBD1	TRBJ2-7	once	TGCGCCAGCAGCCTTGGGACAGCCCAGACTTACGAGCAGTACTTC	CASSLGTAQTYEQYF
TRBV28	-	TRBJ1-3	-	TGTGCCAGCAGTTCGGGCGGGTCTGGAAACACCATATATTTT	CASSSGGSGNTIYF
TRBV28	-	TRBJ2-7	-	TGTGCCAGCAGCACCCCCGGGACGGCTACCTACGAGCAGTACTTC	CASSTPGTATYEQYF
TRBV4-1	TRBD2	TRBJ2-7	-	TGCGCCAGCAGCCAAGGACTAGCGTTAGACTACGAGCAGTACTTC	CASSQGLALDYEQYF
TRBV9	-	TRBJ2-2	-	TGTGCCAGCAGCGTCGGAGGACAGACCGGGGAGCTGTTTTTT	CASSVGGQTGELFF
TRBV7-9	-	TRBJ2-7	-	TGTGCCAGCAGCTTATCAGGATGGGACGAGCAGTACTTC	CASSLSGWDEQYF
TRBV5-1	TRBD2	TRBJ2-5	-	TGCGCCAGCAGCTCTCGGACTAGCGGGGGGAAAGAGACCCAGTACTTC	CASSSRTSGGKETQYF
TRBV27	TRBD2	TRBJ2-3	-	TGTGCCAGCAGTTCCCGGACTAGCTCAGATACGCAGTATTTT	CASSSRTSSDTQYF
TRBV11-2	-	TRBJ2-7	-	TGTGCCAGCAGCTCCCTAGGGGCGGGGAGCTCCTACGAGCAGTACTTC	CASSSLGAGSSYEQYF
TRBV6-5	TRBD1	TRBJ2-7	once	TGTGCCAGCAGTCAAGGGACAGTTTCCTACGAGCAGTACTTC	CASSQGTVSYEQYF
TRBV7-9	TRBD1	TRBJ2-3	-	TGTGCCAGCAGTCGGGGACAGTCTAGCACAGATACGCAGTATTTT	CASSRGQSSTDTQYF
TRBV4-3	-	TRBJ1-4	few	TGCGCCAGCAGCCAAGGAGTAAAACTGTTTTTT	CASSQGVKLFF
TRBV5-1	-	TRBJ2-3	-	TGCGCCAGCAGCTTGAACCCGGGAGTGGCAGATACGCAGTATTTT	CASSLNPGVADTQYF
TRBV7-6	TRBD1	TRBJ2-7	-	TGTGCCAGCAGCTGGGACAGGGGCCACGAGCAGTACTTC	CASSWDRGHEQYF
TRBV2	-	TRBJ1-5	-	TGTGCCAGCGACTTGAGGGTTGAAAGCAATCAGCCCCAGCATTTT	CASDLRVESNQPQHF